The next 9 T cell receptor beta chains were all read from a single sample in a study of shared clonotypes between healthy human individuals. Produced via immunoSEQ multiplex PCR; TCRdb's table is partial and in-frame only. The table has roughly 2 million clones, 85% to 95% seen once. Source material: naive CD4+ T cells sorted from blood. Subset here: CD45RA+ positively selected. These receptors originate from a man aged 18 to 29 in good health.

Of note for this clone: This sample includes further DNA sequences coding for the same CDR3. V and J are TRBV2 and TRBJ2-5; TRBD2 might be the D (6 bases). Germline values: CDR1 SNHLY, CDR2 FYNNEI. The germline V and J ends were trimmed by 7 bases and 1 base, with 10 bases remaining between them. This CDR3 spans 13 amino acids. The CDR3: CASTGTVQETQYF. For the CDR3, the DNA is TGTGCCAGCACCGGGACTGTCCAAGAGACCCAGTACTTC. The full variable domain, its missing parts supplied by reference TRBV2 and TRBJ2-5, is EPEVTQTPSHQVTQMGQEVILRCVPISNHLYFYWYRQILGQKVEFLVSFYNNEISEKSEIFDDQFSVERPDGSNFTLKIRSTKLEDSAMYFCASTGTVQETQYFGPGTRLLVL.

CDR3 amino acids: CASSTSYEQYF. CDR3 in DNA: TGTGCCAGCAGCACCTCGTACGAGCAGTACTTC. The gene calls are TRBV21-1 and TRBJ2-7; the listed D gene, TRBD2, was not tested against the DNA. TRBV21-1 is a known pseudogene. CDR3 length: 11 residues.

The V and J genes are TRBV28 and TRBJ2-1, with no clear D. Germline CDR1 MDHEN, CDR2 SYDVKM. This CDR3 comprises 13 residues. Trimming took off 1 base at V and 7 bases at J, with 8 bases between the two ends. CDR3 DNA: TGTGCCAGCAGTTTATACGCAGCAAATGAGCAGTTCTTC. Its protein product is CASSLYAANEQFF.

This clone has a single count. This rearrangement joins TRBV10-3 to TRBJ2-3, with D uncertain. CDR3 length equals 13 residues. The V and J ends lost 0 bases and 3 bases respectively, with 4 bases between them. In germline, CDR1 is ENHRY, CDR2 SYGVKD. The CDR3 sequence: CAISESWTDTQYF. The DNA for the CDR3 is TGTGCCATCAGTGAGTCGTGGACAGATACGCAGTATTTT.

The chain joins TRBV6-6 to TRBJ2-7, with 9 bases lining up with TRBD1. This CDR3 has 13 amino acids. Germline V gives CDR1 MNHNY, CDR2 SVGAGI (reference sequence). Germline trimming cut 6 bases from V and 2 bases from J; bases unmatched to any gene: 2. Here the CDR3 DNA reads TGTGCCAGCAGAGGGGACAGGGCCTACGAGCAGTACTTC. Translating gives CASRGDRAYEQYF.

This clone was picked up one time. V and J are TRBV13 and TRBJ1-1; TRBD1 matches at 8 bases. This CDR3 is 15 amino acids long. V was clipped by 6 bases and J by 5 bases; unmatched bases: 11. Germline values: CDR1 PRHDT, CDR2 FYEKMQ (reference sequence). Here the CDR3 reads CASRFQGARGTEAFF. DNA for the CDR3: TGTGCCAGCAGATTTCAGGGGGCGAGGGGGACTGAAGCTTTCTTT.

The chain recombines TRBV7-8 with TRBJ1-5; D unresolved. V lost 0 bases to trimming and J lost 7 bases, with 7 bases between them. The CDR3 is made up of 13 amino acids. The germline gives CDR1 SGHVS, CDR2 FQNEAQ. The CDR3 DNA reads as TGTGCCAGCAGCTTAGCTATGGAACAGCCCCAGCATTTT. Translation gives CASSLAMEQPQHF.

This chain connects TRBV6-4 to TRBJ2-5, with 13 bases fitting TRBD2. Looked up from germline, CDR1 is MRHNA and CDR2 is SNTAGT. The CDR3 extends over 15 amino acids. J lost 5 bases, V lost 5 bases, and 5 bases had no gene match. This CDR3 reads CASSRLAGGRETQYF. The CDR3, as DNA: TGTGCCAGCAGTCGACTAGCGGGAGGACGTGAGACCCAGTACTTC.

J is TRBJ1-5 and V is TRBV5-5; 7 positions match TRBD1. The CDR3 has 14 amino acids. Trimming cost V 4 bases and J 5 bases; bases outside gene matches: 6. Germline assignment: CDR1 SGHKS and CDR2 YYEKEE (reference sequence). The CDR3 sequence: CASSQFTGDQPQHF. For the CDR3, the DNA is TGTGCCAGCAGCCAATTTACAGGGGATCAGCCCCAGCATTTT.